These 25 T cell receptor beta chains were all obtained from the same sample, sequenced in a study of PD-1 blockade in classical Hodgkin lymphoma. Documented time point: cycle 4 day 1 (C4D1), after less than seven weeks of nivolumab. Each patient experienced a relapse that followed autologous stem cell transplantation, and brentuximab vedotin exposure varied. Sequencing was performed with immunoSEQ multiplex PCR; in TCRdb, only in-frame clones are kept and a portion is missing. The sample consists of about 64,000 clones, approximately 92% of them appearing once. The material sequenced was peripheral blood mononuclear cells (PBMCs), taken before the fourth cycle of nivolumab. The receptors derive from a human donor with classical Hodgkin lymphoma.

The CDR3 DNA reads as TGTGCCAGCACCGTAATCCGGGGCGATGTCTATGGGTATGGCTACACCTTC. Translation: CASTVIRGDVYGYGYTF. The V call is TRBV5-6, the J call TRBJ1-2; D perhaps matches TRBD1 (5 bases). CDR3 size: 17 residues. The germline V gene has CDR1 SGHDT and CDR2 YYEEEE. V lost 6 bases, J lost 5 bases, and 26 bases lay in between. The entire variable domain, with the rest obtained from reference TRBV5-6 and TRBJ1-2, is as follows: DAGVTQSPTHLIKTRGQQVTLRCSPKSGHDTVSWYQQALGQGPQFIFQYYEEEERQRGNFPDRFSGHQFPNYSSELNVNALLLGDSALYLCASTVIRGDVYGYGYTFGSGTRLTVV.

The count of this clone is one. CDR3 residues: CASRLLAGGPANEQFF. The CDR3 DNA reads TGTGCCAGCAGATTACTAGCGGGGGGGCCTGCGAACGAGCAGTTCTTC. This sequence joins TRBV7-6 and TRBJ2-1, with 13 bases fitting TRBD2. CDR1 SGHVS and CDR2 FNYEAQ come from the germline V gene. J lost 10 bases, V lost 6 bases, and 12 bases had no gene match. The CDR3 totals 16 residues.

This clone was detected once. The rearrangement joins TRBV5-1 to TRBJ2-1; the match to TRBD1 covers 8 bases. Germline V gives CDR1 SGHRS, CDR2 YFSETQ. The V gene end was trimmed by 5 bases and the J gene end by 7 bases; junction bases not matched to a gene: 11. The CDR3 spans 15 residues. The chain's CDR3 is CASRLTGARGNEQFF. The CDR3 nucleotides read TGCGCCAGCAGACTGACAGGGGCTAGAGGGAATGAGCAGTTCTTC.

The chain carries TRBV7-9 and TRBJ2-7; 8 bases are shared with TRBD2. The germline V gene encodes CDR1 SEHNR and CDR2 FQNEAQ (reference sequence). V was pared by 3 bases and J by 0 bases, with 4 bases of the junction left unmatched. This CDR3 has 15 residues. The CDR3: CASSLGGGSSYEQYF. As DNA, the CDR3 is TGTGCCAGCAGCTTGGGCGGGGGGAGCTCCTACGAGCAGTACTTC. Using reference TRBV7-9 and TRBJ2-7 for the parts outside the CDR3, the full variable domain is DTGVSQNPRHKITKRGQNVTFRCDPISEHNRLYWYRQTLGQGPEFLTYFQNEAQLEKSRLLSDRFSAERPKGSFSTLEIQRTEQGDSAMYLCASSLGGGSSYEQYFGPGTRLTVT.

This chain joins TRBV7-9 and TRBJ2-7; D is possibly TRBD2 (5 bases). The CDR3 totals 17 residues. Trimming left V 1 base short and J 2 bases short, with 18 bases between. The germline gives CDR1 SEHNR, CDR2 FQNEAQ (reference sequence). CDR3 bases: TGTGCCAGCAGCTTAGGGACTTCGGGCCTTCTTCCCTACGAGCAGTACTTC. As protein: CASSLGTSGLLPYEQYF.

The chain employs TRBV27 and TRBJ2-4, with D unresolved. V was pared by 6 bases and J by 0 bases, with 9 bases between. There are 14 residues in the CDR3. Germline V gene sequence: CDR1 MNHEY, CDR2 SMNVEV (reference sequence). DNA of the CDR3: TGTGCCAGCAGCCAGATGGAAGCCAAAAACATTCAGTACTTC. This translates into CASSQMEAKNIQYF.

This clone was seen more than once but under ten times. The rearrangement joins TRBV6-5 to TRBJ2-2; D might be TRBD1 or TRBD2, each matching 5 bases. Germline-derived CDR1 and CDR2 are MNHEY and SVGAGI. Trimming left V 6 bases short and J 6 bases short, with 17 bases between. The CDR3 is made up of 15 amino acids. The DNA of the CDR3 is TGTGCCAGCAGCACCGAGGGGATAGGTCCCGGGGAGCTGTTTTTT. Protein: CASSTEGIGPGELFF.

The gene calls are TRBV15 and TRBJ2-7; D is perhaps TRBD1 (6 bases). The CDR3 consists of 19 residues. Germline V lookup: CDR1 LNHNV, CDR2 YYDKDF (reference sequence). The V gene lost 4 bases and the J gene lost 2 bases, with 27 bases spanning the gap. The CDR3 is CATSTRPGGPRDQAYEQYF. CDR3 sequence (DNA): TGTGCCACCAGCACCCGTCCTGGGGGCCCCCGGGACCAGGCCTACGAGCAGTACTTC.

The chain couples TRBV2 to TRBJ1-1, with 7 bases aligning to TRBD1. CDR1 is SNHLY, CDR2 FYNNEI, per germline. The CDR3 totals 15 residues. V shed 2 bases, J shed 4 bases, and the junction held 7 bases outside the gene matches. This CDR3 reads CASSERGQGGTEAFF. Here the CDR3 DNA reads TGTGCCAGCAGTGAAAGAGGGCAGGGGGGCACTGAAGCTTTCTTT. The full variable domain, its missing parts supplied by reference TRBV2 and TRBJ1-1, is EPEVTQTPSHQVTQMGQEVILRCVPISNHLYFYWYRQILGQKVEFLVSFYNNEISEKSEIFDDQFSVERPDGSNFTLKIRSTKLEDSAMYFCASSERGQGGTEAFFGQGTRLTVV.

The V call is TRBV16, the J call TRBJ2-2; D uncertain. V dropped 4 bases and J dropped 1 base, with 4 bases sitting between them. Germline V gives CDR1 KGHSY, CDR2 FQNENV. The CDR3 loop spans 13 amino acids. In DNA form, the CDR3 reads TGTGCCAGCAGCCGCGGGAACACCGGGGAGCTGTTTTTT. The encoded protein is CASSRGNTGELFF.

The chain is built from TRBV4-1 and TRBJ2-1; no reliable D call. The CDR3 sequence is 18 residues long. Germline assignment: CDR1 MGHRA and CDR2 YSYEKL. Trimming took off 1 base at V and 0 bases at J, with 16 bases between the two ends. The CDR3 region has the DNA TGCGCCAGCAGCCAAGTAGACATGGGGTTTTCCTCCTACAATGAGCAGTTCTTC. Residues: CASSQVDMGFSSYNEQFF.

This rearrangement joins TRBV27 to TRBJ1-1; D is uncertain. Trimming stripped 8 bases from V and 5 bases from J, with 12 bases between. Germline V lookup: CDR1 MNHEY, CDR2 SMNVEV (reference sequence). This CDR3 contains 12 residues. The CDR3 sequence: CASGQGLTEAFF. Written as DNA, the CDR3 is TGTGCCAGCGGTCAAGGTTTAACTGAAGCTTTCTTT.

This sequence joins TRBV5-1 and TRBJ2-1, with D perhaps matching TRBD2 (6 bases). V was trimmed by 0 bases and J by 6 bases, leaving 13 bases between them. This CDR3 is 15 amino acids long. CDR1 is SGHRS and CDR2 is YFSETQ in the germline V gene. This CDR3 is CASSLGVRDGNEQFF. DNA of the CDR3: TGCGCCAGCAGCTTGGGCGTGCGGGACGGCAATGAGCAGTTCTTC.

This chain joins TRBV11-3 and TRBJ1-5; D remains ambiguous. This CDR3 contains 14 residues. CDR1 is SGHNT and CDR2 is YENEEA in the germline V gene. The ends were cut back, 2 bases at V and 7 bases at J, with 12 bases in the middle. The CDR3 sequence is CASSLYLGFQPQHF. The CDR3 region has the DNA TGTGCCAGCAGCTTATATTTGGGTTTCCAGCCCCAGCATTTT.

This chain links TRBV5-1 with TRBJ2-5; 12 bases align to TRBD1. V lost 3 bases to trimming and J lost 5 bases; unmatched junction nucleotides: 11. Germline assignment: CDR1 SGHRS and CDR2 YFSETQ. The CDR3 length is 17 residues. For the CDR3, the DNA is TGCGCCAGCAGCTGGGGGACAGGGGGCGCAATTTTGGAGACCCAGTACTTC. Residues: CASSWGTGGAILETQYF.

The chain uses TRBV28 and TRBJ1-2; 11 bases line up with TRBD1. The germline gives CDR1 MDHEN, CDR2 SYDVKM. The CDR3 contains 14 residues. With 6 bases clipped from V and 2 bases from J, the junction kept 2 bases outside the gene matches. The CDR3 nucleotides read TGTGCCAGCAGCCGGGACAGGGGGAACTATGGCTACACCTTC. This codes for CASSRDRGNYGYTF.

The V and J genes are TRBV28 and TRBJ2-7; no clear D. Trimming left V 3 bases short and J 1 base short, with 4 bases between. From germline, CDR1 is MDHEN and CDR2 SYDVKM. CDR3 length: 12 amino acids. CDR3 in DNA: TGTGCCAGCAGTTTGGGTTCCTACGAGCAGTACTTC. Amino acid sequence: CASSLGSYEQYF.

This chain links TRBV19 with TRBJ2-1, with no clear D. The germline gives CDR1 LNHDA, CDR2 SQIVND (reference sequence). The V end was cut by 6 bases, the J end by 0 bases, with 6 bases between. This CDR3 comprises 13 residues. This CDR3 reads CASSGSSYNEQFF. CDR3 nucleotides: TGTGCCAGTAGCGGTAGCTCCTACAATGAGCAGTTCTTC.

This clone was counted once. The V gene is TRBV7-9, the J gene TRBJ1-5; perhaps TRBD1 as D (5 bases). The CDR3 contains 16 residues. V lost 2 bases, J lost 6 bases, and 17 bases lay in between. The germline V gene has CDR1 SEHNR and CDR2 FQNEAQ (reference sequence). The DNA for the CDR3 is TGTGCCAGCAGCTTATCCCAGGGTATGGTGGTTCAGCCCCAGCATTTT. It codes for CASSLSQGMVVQPQHF.

The chain carries TRBV11-2 and TRBJ2-3; D uncertain. Germline CDR1 and CDR2: SGHAT and FQNNGV. Deletions cut 4 bases from V and 5 bases from J, with 4 bases between. The CDR3 contains 11 residues. Here the CDR3 DNA reads TGTGCCAGCAGCTCCTTAGATACGCAGTATTTT. Its translation: CASSSLDTQYF.

V usage is TRBV7-9 and J usage is TRBJ2-3, with TRBD2 matching over 9 bases. With 3 bases clipped from V and 3 bases from J, the junction kept 16 bases outside the gene matches. Germline CDR1 and CDR2: SEHNR and FQNEAQ (reference sequence). The CDR3 has 19 residues. CDR3 DNA sequence: TGTGCCAGCAGCTTCCCCACTGGGCGGGGGGGCGGTTGGACAGATACGCAGTATTTT. Translation: CASSFPTGRGGGWTDTQYF.

The chain is built from TRBV4-1 and TRBJ2-4; D might be TRBD1 (6 bases). Germline V gene sequence: CDR1 MGHRA, CDR2 YSYEKL. Trimming took off 4 bases at V and 5 bases at J, with 9 bases between the two ends. This CDR3 contains 13 residues. The CDR3 sequence: CASSRWTENIQYF. The CDR3 region has the DNA TGCGCCAGCAGCCGGTGGACAGAAAACATTCAGTACTTC.

V is TRBV5-4 and J is TRBJ2-5, with 10 bases fitting TRBD2. J was trimmed by 5 bases and V by 4 bases; bases with no gene match: 8. The length of the CDR3 is 15 residues. Germline loops: CDR1 SGHNT, CDR2 YYREEE (reference sequence). DNA of the CDR3: TGTGCCAGCAGCAAAACAGCGGGGGGGCGGGAGACCCAGTACTTC. This gives the protein CASSKTAGGRETQYF.

V gene TRBV11-2 combines with J gene TRBJ2-7, with 9 bases matching TRBD1. V lost 2 bases, J lost 3 bases, and 11 bases stayed unmatched. This CDR3 has 17 amino acids. The V gene's germline CDR1 is SGHAT and CDR2 FQNNGV. As DNA, the CDR3 is TGTGCCAGCAGCTTAAACCTACAGGGGGCGGTTGGCTACGAGCAGTACTTC. Translation gives CASSLNLQGAVGYEQYF. Combining the CDR3 with reference TRBV11-2 and TRBJ2-7 gives the whole variable domain EAGVAQSPRYKIIEKRQSVAFWCNPISGHATLYWYQQILGQGPKLLIQFQNNGVVDDSQLPKDRFSAERLKGVDSTLKIQPAKLEDSAVYLCASSLNLQGAVGYEQYFGPGTRLTVT.

V is TRBV28 and J is TRBJ2-5, with 8 positions matching TRBD2. The DNA end favors TRBJ2-7, so the J call may be wrong. Germline V lookup: CDR1 MDHEN, CDR2 SYDVKM. The CDR3 covers 15 residues. CDR3 amino acids: CASSLSGSLPYEQYF. As DNA, the CDR3 is TGTGCCAGCAGTTTGAGCGGGAGTCTCCCCTACGAGCAGTACTTC.